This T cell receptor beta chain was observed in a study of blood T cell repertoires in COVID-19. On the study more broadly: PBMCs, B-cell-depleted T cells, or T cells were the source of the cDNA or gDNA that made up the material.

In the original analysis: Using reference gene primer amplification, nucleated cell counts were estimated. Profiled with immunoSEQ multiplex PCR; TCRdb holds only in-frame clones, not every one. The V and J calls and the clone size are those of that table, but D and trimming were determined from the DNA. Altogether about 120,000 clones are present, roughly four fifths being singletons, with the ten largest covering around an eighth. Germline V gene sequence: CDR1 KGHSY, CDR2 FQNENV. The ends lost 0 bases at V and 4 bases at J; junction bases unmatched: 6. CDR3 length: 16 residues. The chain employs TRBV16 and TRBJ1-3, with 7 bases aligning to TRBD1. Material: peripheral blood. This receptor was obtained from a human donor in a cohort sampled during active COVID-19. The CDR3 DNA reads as TGTGCCAGCAGCCAATCTTCGACAGGGAGCGGAAACACCATATATTTT. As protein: CASSQSSTGSGNTIYF.